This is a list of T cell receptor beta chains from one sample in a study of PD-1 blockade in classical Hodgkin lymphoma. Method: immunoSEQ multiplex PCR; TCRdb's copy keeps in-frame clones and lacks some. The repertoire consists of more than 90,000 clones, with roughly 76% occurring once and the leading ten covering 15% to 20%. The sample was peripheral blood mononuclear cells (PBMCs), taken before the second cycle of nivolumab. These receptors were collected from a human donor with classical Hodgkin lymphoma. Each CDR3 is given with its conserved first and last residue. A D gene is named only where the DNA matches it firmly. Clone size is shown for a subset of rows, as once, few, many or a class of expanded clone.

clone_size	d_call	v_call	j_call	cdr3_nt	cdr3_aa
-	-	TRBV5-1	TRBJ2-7	TGCGCCAGCAGCTTCCGGGGGGCGAGCTCCTACGAGCAGTACTTC	CASSFRGASSYEQYF
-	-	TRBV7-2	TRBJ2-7	TGTGCCAGCAGCCAGACTTGGGCTAGCGAGACCTACGAGCAGTACTTC	CASSQTWASETYEQYF
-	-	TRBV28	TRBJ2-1	TGTGCCAGCAGTTCCCTGCGGGGACCCTCCTACAATGAGCAGTTCTTC	CASSSLRGPSYNEQFF
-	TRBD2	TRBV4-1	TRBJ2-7	TGCGCCAGCAGCCCGGGACTAGCGGGTCCCTACGAGCAGTACTTC	CASSPGLAGPYEQYF
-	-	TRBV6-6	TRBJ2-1	TGTGCCAGCAGCTCGACTGGGGGCAATGAGCAGTTCTTC	CASSSTGGNEQFF
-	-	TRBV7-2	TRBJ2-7	TGTGCCAGCAGCTTAAGGTCGGGGGTAGCGGCCGAGCAGTACTTC	CASSLRSGVAAEQYF
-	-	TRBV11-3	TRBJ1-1	TGTGCCAGCAGCTTAGACGGACTCATATCCACTGAAGCTTTCTTT	CASSLDGLISTEAFF
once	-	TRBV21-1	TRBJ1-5	TGTGCCAGCAGCCTGAGCCCGGGACAGACATATAGCAATCAGCCCCAGCATTTT	CASSLSPGQTYSNQPQHF
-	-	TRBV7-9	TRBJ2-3	TGTGCCAGCAGTCACCCGAGAGGGGCGGGAGATACGCAGTATTTT	CASSHPRGAGDTQYF
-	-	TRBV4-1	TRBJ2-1	TGCGCCAGCAGCCTCGGACTACCGCCCTTTAATGAGCAGTTCTTC	CASSLGLPPFNEQFF
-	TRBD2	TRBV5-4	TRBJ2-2	TGTGCCAGCAGCTCCACTCCGGGACTAGCGAACACCGGGGAGCTGTTTTTT	CASSSTPGLANTGELFF
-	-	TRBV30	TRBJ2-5	TGTGCCTGGAGTGAGGGGTTATCGGAGACCCAGTACTTC	CAWSEGLSETQYF
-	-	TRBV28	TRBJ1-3	TGTGCCAGCAGTTTATTAATAACTGGAAACACCATATATTTT	CASSLLITGNTIYF